Reported below is one T cell receptor (beta chain). Its antigen specificity is not known. The germline V gene supplies CDR1 SQVTM and CDR2 ANQGSEA. The CDR3 sequence holds 17 residues, the cysteine and phenylalanine included. No DNA was logged. These data are taken from a study of monozygotic twins with inflammatory bowel disease (dated 2019 in TCRdb). About the study as a whole: A total of approximately 28 monozygotic twin pairs were included in the full study, comprising nine German pairs (four IBD-concordant, five IBD-discordant) and 19 IBD-discordant Danish pairs. Each individual had, on average, about 151 000 unique TCRalpha sequences and 181 000 unique TCRbeta sequences available for analysis. Within discordant pairs, disease-associated traits were sought mainly by comparing IBD patients with their genetically identical healthy co-twins.

The library was prepared using 5' RACE. For each TCR library, 3,500 to 4,000 ng of total RNA was used. For each sample, cDNA was synthesized in eight separate reactions using SMARTScribe reverse transcriptase. During cDNA synthesis, template switching introduced unique molecular identifiers that contained a 6-nucleotide sample barcode. TCRalpha and TCRbeta cDNA was amplified by two nested PCRs of about 15 and 9 cycles, with bead purification after each PCR. Before amplification, the cDNA was both treated with uracil DNA-glycosylase and purified with the QIAquick PCR purification kit. The second PCR added Illumina TruSeq-compatible adapters along with sample-specific barcodes. Library quality and concentration were checked on TapeStation and Qubit, and libraries were pooled at 5 to 6.5 ng each. The pooled libraries were sequenced with 2 x 100 bp reads and custom sequencing primers on an Illumina HiSeq2500 single-index Rapid Run. The paper's processing steps were these. MiGEC version 1.2.6 was used for UMI-based consensus assembly to correct PCR and sequencing errors. MiXCR version 2.1.1 was used for V(D)J alignment, clonotype assembly and CDR3 extraction. To normalise gene usage, clonotype sharing and MAIT/NKT TCR abundance, the top 1000, 10 000 and 20 000 clonotypes in each sample were analysed. After downsampling to 27 000 UMIs, diversity was calculated as the inverse Simpson index using the vegan R package. Statistical testing used paired Mann-Whitney U tests on the discordant twin pairs and applied Benjamini-Hochberg correction for multiple testing. The reads were reprocessed in TCRdb, with one entry per CDR3 protein sequence and no accompanying DNA. In this record, the V and J calls reflect TCRdb's handling and not the investigators' own analysis. In this sample's table one finds just over 300,000 distinct CDR3 sequences. The ten largest account for 5.6% of the sample.

Overall study outcomes, separate from this receptor: The results gave no support for a single strong signal or clonotype linked to IBD. A decrease in TCRbeta repertoire diversity, as measured by inverse Simpson index, was observed in IBD patients compared with their healthy co-twins. Because patients received different immunosuppressive treatments, the repertoires may have picked up extra background noise and variability between individuals. The analysis was unable to tell different T cell subtypes apart. Repertoire similarity did not differ between concordant and discordant twins, possibly due to limited statistical power. Compared with healthy twins, IBD patients had fewer clonotypes in common with other individuals, a difference most pronounced in patients showing signs of disease activity.

From each donor, an approximately 2.4 ml peripheral blood sample was drawn into PAXgene tubes and stored at -80 degrees C. Without T cell sorting, total RNA was isolated from whole blood using the PAXgene blood miRNA kit on an automated QIAcube. Peripheral blood from monozygotic twin pairs concordant or discordant for inflammatory bowel disease was subjected to deep TCRalpha and TCRbeta repertoire profiling with unique molecular barcoding. For every twin pair, smoking habits were documented, and each individual was categorised as a current, former or never smoker. The sample consisted of blood. Recombination joined TRBV29-1 with TRBJ2-6; TCRdb's D call of TRBD1 is untestable without DNA. The sequence was obtained from a human donor with ulcerative colitis or Crohn's disease, or a healthy co-twin of an affected twin (not recorded which). The encoded CDR3 is CSARAEGSGSGANVLTF. Extended through the reference TRBV29-1 and TRBJ2-6 proteins, this CDR3 yields the full variable domain: SAVISQKPSRDICQRGTSLTIQCQVDSQVTMMFWYRQQPGQSLTLIATANQGSEATYESGFVIDKFPISRPNLTFSTLTVSNMSPEDSSIYLCSARAEGSGSGANVLTFGAGSRLTVL.